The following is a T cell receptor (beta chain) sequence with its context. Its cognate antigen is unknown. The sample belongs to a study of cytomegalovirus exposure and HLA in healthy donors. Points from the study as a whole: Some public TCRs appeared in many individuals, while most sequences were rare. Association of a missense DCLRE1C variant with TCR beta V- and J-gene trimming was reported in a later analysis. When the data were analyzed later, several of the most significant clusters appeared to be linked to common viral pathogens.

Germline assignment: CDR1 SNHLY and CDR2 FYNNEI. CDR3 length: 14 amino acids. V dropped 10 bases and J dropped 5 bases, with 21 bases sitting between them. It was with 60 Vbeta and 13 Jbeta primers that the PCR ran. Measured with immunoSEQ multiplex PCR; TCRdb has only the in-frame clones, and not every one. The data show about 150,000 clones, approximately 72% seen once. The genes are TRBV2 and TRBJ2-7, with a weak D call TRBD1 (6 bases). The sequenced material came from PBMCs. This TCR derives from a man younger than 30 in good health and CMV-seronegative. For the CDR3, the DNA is TGTGCCACCCATGGACGGGGCAGGGGTCACGAGCAGTACTTC. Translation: CATHGRGRGHEQYF.